A selection of T cell receptor beta chains follows, all from one sample in a study of shared clonotypes between healthy human individuals. The protocol was immunoSEQ multiplex PCR, while the TCRdb copy is restricted to in-frame clones and leaves out a portion. The sample gives more than 2 million clones, approximately 96% of which show up once; roughly 0.13% is in the top ten. The sequenced sample was naive CD4+ T cells sorted from blood. The origin of the receptors is a man younger than 35 in good health. The CDR3 runs from the conserved cysteine through the conserved F or W. The D gene is left open where the match is weak. Clone size is shown for a subset of rows, as once, few, many or a class of expanded clone.

clone_size d_call j_call v_call cdr3_aa cdr3_nt
NA NA TRBJ2-1 TRBV1 CTSSQAGIANEQFF TGCACCAGCAGCCAAGCGGGGATAGCCAATGAGCAGTTCTTC
NA NA TRBJ1-1 TRBV19 CASSRGVTTEAFF TGTGCCAGTAGCCGGGGGGTAACCACTGAAGCTTTCTTT
NA NA TRBJ2-3 TRBV2 CASITDRRTDTQYF TGTGCCAGCATCACGGACAGACGCACAGATACGCAGTATTTT
NA TRBD2 TRBJ2-5 TRBV5-4 CASSFRTSGYQETQYF TGTGCCAGCAGCTTCCGGACTAGCGGGTACCAAGAGACCCAGTACTTC
NA NA TRBJ1-4 TRBV5-1 CASSLTRATNEKLFF TGCGCCAGCAGCTTGACGCGCGCAACTAATGAAAAACTGTTTTTT
NA NA TRBJ1-1 TRBV28 CASSFPGTSRGTEAFF TGTGCCAGCAGTTTCCCTGGGACATCCCGGGGCACTGAAGCTTTCTTT
NA TRBD1 TRBJ1-5 TRBV5-8 CASSPKDRGNNQPQHF TGTGCCAGCAGCCCAAAGGACAGGGGGAACAATCAGCCCCAGCATTTT
NA NA TRBJ2-7 TRBV6-5 CASSQKAGAVYEQYF TGTGCCAGCAGTCAAAAGGCGGGGGCCGTTTACGAGCAGTACTTC
NA NA TRBJ2-1 TRBV10-3 CATRVDNEQFF TGTGCCACCAGGGTTGACAATGAGCAGTTCTTC
once NA TRBJ1-6 TRBV19 CASSIVGTNSPLHF TGTGCCAGTAGTATAGTGGGAACCAATTCACCCCTCCACTTT
NA NA TRBJ2-7 TRBV10-3 CAISERVPYEQYF TGTGCCATCAGTGAGAGGGTCCCCTACGAGCAGTACTTC
once NA TRBJ1-3 TRBV6-6 CASGSNRVLENTIYF TGTGCCAGCGGATCTAACAGGGTCTTGGAAAACACCATATATTTT
NA NA TRBJ1-1 TRBV19 CASTQGRYTEAFF TGTGCCAGTACACAGGGTCGGTACACTGAAGCTTTCTTT
NA TRBD1 TRBJ1-4 TRBV11-2 CASSLGSTGGPEKLFF TGTGCCAGCAGCTTAGGATCGACAGGGGGACCTGAAAAACTGTTTTTT
NA NA TRBJ2-1 TRBV30 CAWSRNPGTRPYNEQFF TGTGCCTGGAGTCGAAACCCCGGGACCCGACCCTACAATGAGCAGTTCTTC
NA TRBD1 TRBJ1-6 TRBV5-4 CALQGARNSPLHF TGTGCCTTACAGGGGGCGCGTAATTCACCCCTCCACTTT
few TRBD1 TRBJ2-2 TRBV30 CACSQGAGELFF TGTGCCTGCTCACAGGGGGCCGGGGAGCTGTTTTTT
NA NA TRBJ1-1 TRBV5-1 CASRGVRGMNTEAFF TGCGCCAGCAGGGGAGTTAGGGGGATGAACACTGAAGCTTTCTTT
NA NA TRBJ2-7 TRBV6-4 CASTEGTCYEQYF TGTGCCAGCACCGAGGGAACATGCTACGAGCAGTACTTC
NA NA TRBJ2-1 TRBV29-1 CSVVPYNEQFF TGCAGCGTTGTTCCCTACAATGAGCAGTTCTTC
NA NA TRBJ2-1 TRBV5-1 CASSLDVAASGSAYNEQFF TGCGCCAGCAGCTTGGATGTGGCAGCTAGTGGCTCCGCCTACAATGAGCAGTTCTTC
NA TRBD1 TRBJ1-1 TRBV30 CAWIPGGLNTEAFF TGTGCCTGGATCCCAGGGGGCTTGAACACTGAAGCTTTCTTT
NA NA TRBJ1-4 TRBV12-5 CASGLGVQGANEKLFF TGTGCTAGTGGTTTAGGGGTTCAAGGAGCTAATGAAAAACTGTTTTTT
once NA TRBJ2-5 TRBV5-1 CASRLWGGAGQETQYF TGCGCCAGCAGGCTGTGGGGCGGGGCCGGGCAGGAGACCCAGTACTTC
NA NA TRBJ2-7 TRBV2 CASSPRSGPPTKQYF TGTGCCAGCAGTCCACGCTCAGGGCCTCCCACGAAGCAGTACTTC
NA NA TRBJ1-1 TRBV29-1 CSVRGTEAFF TGCAGCGTGAGGGGCACTGAAGCTTTCTTT
NA NA TRBJ1-2 TRBV15 CATSVGPGPSPHGYTF TGTGCCACCAGCGTTGGGCCGGGCCCAAGTCCCCATGGCTACACCTTC
NA NA TRBJ1-1 TRBV11-2 CASRNYGTSNTEAFF TGTGCCAGCAGGAACTACGGGACATCGAACACTGAAGCTTTCTTT
NA NA TRBJ2-7 TRBV6-4 CASSDSEAFGNEQYF TGTGCCAGCAGTGACTCGGAGGCTTTCGGGAACGAGCAGTACTTC
NA TRBD1 TRBJ2-7 TRBV10-3 CAISDGGQAYEQYF TGTGCCATCAGTGATGGGGGACAGGCCTACGAGCAGTACTTC